The text below deals with one T cell receptor (beta chain). The sample belongs to a study of T cell changes during pregnancy in multiple sclerosis. The method was immunoSEQ multiplex PCR; TCRdb's version includes in-frame clones alone and lacks a portion of them. The profile covers 35,000 to 40,000 clones, with approximately 85% appearing a single time and 0.9% to 1.5% taken by the ten largest. The receptor comes from a female donor with multiple sclerosis, enrolled in a pregnancy study. The sample was CD4+ T cells from peripheral blood mononuclear cells, taken before pregnancy.

CDR3 sequence reads: CAWRSGTSGSTYNEQFF. CDR3 bases: TGTGCCTGGAGGTCCGGGACTAGCGGGAGCACCTACAATGAGCAGTTCTTC. J is TRBJ2-1 and V is TRBV30; 14 bases align to TRBD2. The CDR3 is 17 amino acids. Germline assignment: CDR1 GTSNPN and CDR2 SVGIG (reference sequence). V trimming: 3 bases; J trimming: 2 bases; junction bases outside the gene matches: 6. Variable domain in full (rest from reference TRBV30 and TRBJ2-1): SQTIHQWPATLVQPVGSPLSLECTVEGTSNPNLYWYRQAAGRGLQLLFYSVGIGQISSEVPQNLSASRPQDRQFILSSKKLLLSDSGFYLCAWRSGTSGSTYNEQFFGPGTRLTVL.